The source of this TCR beta chain is a study of human thymus T cells. Regarding the study as a whole: Unrelated individuals were reported by related research to share highly overlapping thymic repertoires. Apparent skewing of V and J gene usage characterized both thymic and blood repertoires.

As to this clone: Its target is unknown.

Thymus specimens were resections from corrective heart surgery. Having surgery to correct congenital heart defects, healthy Finnish infants acted as the donors. Per germline, CDR1 MNHEY and CDR2 SVGAGI. CDR3 length equals 13 residues. Sequenced by immunoSEQ multiplex PCR; TCRdb stores in-frame clones only, minus some. The sample yields about 120,000 clones, around 95% seen once. Sequences were obtained from thymus tissue. The chain employs TRBV6-5 and TRBJ2-7; TRBD1 matches at 8 bases. The origin of this receptor is a boy less than two years old with a congenital heart defect but otherwise immunologically healthy. CDR3 amino acids: CGVGTGDSYEQYF. CDR3 DNA: TGTGGAGTAGGGACAGGAGACTCCTACGAGCAGTACTTC.